This entry lists 5 T cell receptor beta chains sequenced from one sample in a study of patients and donors after allogeneic stem cell transplantation. TCRdb ran MiXCR on the RT-PCR reads and lists one entry per CDR3 protein. Of hundreds of thousands of distinct CDR3 sequences in the sample, around 40% were seen once. Sequencing used blood, either unsorted or a sorted T cell fraction (not recorded which). These receptor sequences come from a human donor who was either an allogeneic HSCT recipient or a stem cell or donor lymphocyte infusion donor (not recorded which). It is not recorded whose cells these are; they may come from a transplant donor.

This clonotype has a handful of counts. This chain's CDR3 is CASSTPPWDSTNYGYTF. The CDR3 nucleotides are TGTGCCAGCAGTACCCCCCCGTGGGACAGCACTAACTATGGCTACACCTTC. This chain uses TRBV12-3 or TRBV12-4 with TRBJ1-2, with 7 bases that match TRBD1. CDR3 length: 17 amino acids. V dropped 5 bases and J dropped 0; count of bases not matched to a gene: 12.

This clonotype has just a few counts. The genes are TRBV5-8 and TRBJ1-4; D remains ambiguous. The CDR3 contains 14 residues. V lost 4 bases and J 8 bases, leaving 15 bases between the germline ends. The germline CDR1 and CDR2 sequences are SGHTS and YDEGEE. The DNA for the CDR3 is TGTGCCAGCAGCCGTGGCCCTCGACGGGAAAAACTGTTTTTT. Translated, it gives CASSRGPRREKLFF.

This clonotype was counted between two and nine times. V is TRBV3-1 and J is TRBJ1-1; D gene uncertain. The CDR3 is 16 amino acids. CDR1 is LGHDT, CDR2 YNNKEL, per germline (reference sequence). Trimming shortened V by 4 bases and J by 0 bases, and 15 bases separated the two germline ends. CDR3 in DNA: TGTGCCAGCAGCCCTATGTGGGGAGGCATGAACACTGAAGCTTTCTTT. Translated: CASSPMWGGMNTEAFF.

The rearrangement links TRBV20-1 to TRBJ1-3; perhaps TRBD1 as D (5 bases). CDR1 DFQATT and CDR2 SNEGSKA come from the germline V gene (reference sequence). V was pared by 0 bases and J by 0 bases, with 9 bases between. The CDR3 extends over 15 amino acids. The CDR3 here is CSARDPGGSGNTIYF. CDR3 coding DNA: TGCAGTGCTAGAGACCCCGGGGGCTCTGGAAACACCATATATTTT.

The rearrangement links TRBV15 to TRBJ1-1; the D gene is possibly TRBD1 (5 bases). Germline values: CDR1 LNHNV, CDR2 YYDKDF (reference sequence). Between the trimmed V and J ends, which lost 0 bases and 1 base, there was a span of 12 bases. CDR3 size: 16 residues. The CDR3: CATSRDLLDRNTEAFF. The CDR3 bases are TGTGCCACCAGCAGAGACCTATTAGACAGGAACACTGAAGCTTTCTTT.